These T cell receptor beta chains were read from a single sample in a study of siplizumab effects on memory and regulatory T cells. Repertoires were generated with immunoSEQ multiplex PCR, while TCRdb's copy carries only in-frame clones and drops some. The table includes 80,000 to 130,000 clones, 94% detected once. Sequences were obtained from Tregs sorted from blood. These TCRs come from a human donor in good health. The CDR3 runs from the conserved cysteine through the conserved F or W. D genes are given only for firm matches. Not every row has a clone size; where given, it reads once, few, many or a size class.

J,V,size,D,length,DNA,CDR3
TRBJ2-7,TRBV11-2,.,.,16,TGTGCCAGCAGCTTAGATTCCGGCGCGCGGGCCTACGAGCAGTACTTC,CASSLDSGARAYEQYF
TRBJ2-7,TRBV29-1,.,.,14,TGCAGCGTTGAGACAGGGAGGCCTCTTTACGAGCAGTACTTC,CSVETGRPLYEQYF
TRBJ2-7,TRBV28,once,TRBD1,13,TGTGCCAGCAGAACCGGGACAGGGGACGAGCAGTACTTC,CASRTGTGDEQYF
TRBJ2-7,TRBV7-9,once,TRBD2,15,TGTGCCAGCAGCCGTGGGACTAGCGGGAGCTACGAGCAGTACTTC,CASSRGTSGSYEQYF
TRBJ2-5,TRBV7-9,once,.,15,TGTGCCAGCAGCTTAGCGGTGACAGCCCAAGAGACCCAGTACTTC,CASSLAVTAQETQYF
TRBJ2-5,TRBV7-3,once,.,13,TGTGCCAGCAGCTTATCAAGGTCAGAGACCCAGTACTTC,CASSLSRSETQYF
TRBJ1-2,TRBV23-1,.,.,12,TGCGCCAGCAGTCCAGGGAGGGACGGCTACACCTTC,CASSPGRDGYTF
TRBJ2-1,TRBV5-1,.,TRBD1,15,TGCGCCAGCAGCCGGGGACAGCTGGGGCCAAATGAGCAGTTCTTC,CASSRGQLGPNEQFF
TRBJ2-7,TRBV11-2,.,TRBD1,14,TGTGCCAGCAGCCCACAGGGGGCCACCTACGAGCAGTACTTC,CASSPQGATYEQYF
TRBJ1-2,TRBV7-2,.,.,14,TGTGCCAGCAGCTTAGAGGGGCTCCGGTATGGCTACACCTTC,CASSLEGLRYGYTF
TRBJ1-5,TRBV7-9,.,.,13,TGTGCCAGCAGCTTTAATTCTGGTCAGCCCCAGCATTTT,CASSFNSGQPQHF
TRBJ1-1,TRBV21-1,.,.,12,TGTGCCAGCAGCGCCCGGAGTGCTGAAGCTTTCTTT,CASSARSAEAFF
TRBJ2-2,TRBV11-1,.,.,16,TGTGCCAGCAGCTTAGCGCGTACAGGAAACACCGGGGAGCTGTTTTTT,CASSLARTGNTGELFF
TRBJ2-7,TRBV4-2,.,TRBD2,16,TGTGCCAGCAGCCAAGACTCTAGCGGTTTAGACTACGAGCAGTACTTC,CASSQDSSGLDYEQYF
TRBJ2-1,TRBV7-9,.,.,19,TGTGCCAGCAGCCTAAGGACAGGGAGGCGGCGGGAGGACTACAATGAGCAGTTCTTC,CASSLRTGRRREDYNEQFF
TRBJ2-7,TRBV30,.,TRBD1,16,TGTGCCTGGAGTGAAGGCCTCCGGGACAGGTTCTACGAGCAGTACTTC,CAWSEGLRDRFYEQYF
TRBJ2-7,TRBV10-3,.,.,14,TGTGCCATCACGGATACGCCCAGCTCCTACGAGCAGTACTTC,CAITDTPSSYEQYF
TRBJ2-7,TRBV21-1,.,.,19,TGTGCCAGCAGCAAAAAAAAGGCCAACCCCCACCAGTTGAGATACGAGCAGTACTTC,CASSKKKANPHQLRYEQYF
TRBJ1-2,TRBV6-5,.,.,15,TGTGCCAGCAGTTACGCCCAGACAAGGGACTATGGCTACACCTTC,CASSYAQTRDYGYTF
TRBJ2-1,TRBV7-8,.,TRBD2,16,TGTGCCAGCAGCCTAAGGGGGCTAGCGGGATCAAATGAGCAGTTCTTC,CASSLRGLAGSNEQFF
TRBJ2-2,TRBV5-1,.,.,13,TGCGCCAGCAGCTTGGTGGTCACCGGGGAGCTGTTTTTT,CASSLVVTGELFF
TRBJ2-5,TRBV5-1,.,TRBD2,16,TGCGCCAGCAGCAGGGCCCTCGGACTAGCGCAAGAGACCCAGTACTTC,CASSRALGLAQETQYF
TRBJ2-7,TRBV27,.,.,15,TGTGCCCCCGACGGCCGGGGCCAATTCCCCTACGAGCAGTACTTC,CAPDGRGQFPYEQYF
TRBJ2-1,TRBV18,.,TRBD2,17,TGTGCCAGCTCACCACCGATGACTAGCGGGACCTACAATGAGCAGTTCTTC,CASSPPMTSGTYNEQFF
TRBJ2-1,TRBV29-1,once,.,14,TGCAGCGTTGGGCTCCTCCGGGCGAACAATGAGCAGTTCTTC,CSVGLLRANNEQFF
TRBJ1-5,TRBV28,.,.,12,TGTGCCAGCAAGATATCTAGACAGCCCCAGCATTTT,CASKISRQPQHF
TRBJ2-5,TRBV28,.,TRBD2,16,TGTGCCAGCGTTCCAGGGACTAGCGGGTTAGTAGAGACCCAGTACTTC,CASVPGTSGLVETQYF
TRBJ2-6,TRBV11-2,.,.,16,TGTGCCAGCAGCTTAGGTCCGGCCTCTGGGGCCAACGTCCTGACTTTC,CASSLGPASGANVLTF
TRBJ2-2,TRBV5-1,once,TRBD1,14,TGCGCCAGCAGCTTGGGGGACAGTACCGGGGAGCTGTTTTTT,CASSLGDSTGELFF
TRBJ2-3,TRBV5-4,.,.,15,TGTGCCAGCAGCCGAGAGTTAGAGATGTCCTCTACGCAGTATTTT,CASSRELEMSSTQYF
TRBJ2-2,TRBV19,.,TRBD1,15,TGTGCCAGTAGTATTTCAGGGGGTCACACCGGGGAGCTGTTTTTT,CASSISGGHTGELFF
TRBJ2-1,TRBV28,.,.,15,TGTGCCAGCAGTTTCGGACAGCTAGCCTACAATGAGCAGTTCTTC,CASSFGQLAYNEQFF
TRBJ2-1,TRBV19,.,.,13,TGTGCCAGTAGTATCGGATTGTTCCATGAGCAGTTCTTC,CASSIGLFHEQFF
TRBJ2-7,TRBV27,.,TRBD2,16,TGTGCCAGCAGTTTATCGGCAGCGGGAGGCACCTACGAGCAGTACTTC,CASSLSAAGGTYEQYF
TRBJ1-4,TRBV6-1,.,.,12,TGTGCCAGCGCTTTCGGTAAAGAAAAACTGTTTTTT,CASAFGKEKLFF
TRBJ2-7,TRBV10-3,.,.,12,TGTGCCATCAGTGACACTAGCTACGAGCAGTACTTC,CAISDTSYEQYF
TRBJ2-7,TRBV4-1,.,TRBD2,19,TGCGCCAGCAGCCAAGACTCCGGATTTAGAGGGAGGGCTTCCTACGAGCAGTACTTC,CASSQDSGFRGRASYEQYF
TRBJ2-2,TRBV4-2,.,TRBD2,17,TGTGCCAGCAGCCAAGTTGCTAGCGGGAGAATCTTCGGGGAGCTGTTTTTT,CASSQVASGRIFGELFF
TRBJ1-1,TRBV11-2,.,.,13,TGTGCCAGCAGCCGCACAGGGCGGACTGAAGCTTTCTTT,CASSRTGRTEAFF
TRBJ2-7,TRBV4-2,.,TRBD1,15,TGTGCCAGCAGCCTCTCCCGACAGGGGTCCTACGAGCAGTACTTC,CASSLSRQGSYEQYF
TRBJ1-2,TRBV5-6,.,TRBD1,14,TGTGCCAGCAGCTTCCGAACAGGGGTAGTTGGCTACACCTTC,CASSFRTGVVGYTF
TRBJ2-6,TRBV18,few,TRBD1,15,TGTGCCAGCTCACTGGGACAGCCTGGGGCCAACGTCCTGACTTTC,CASSLGQPGANVLTF
TRBJ2-1,TRBV18,once,TRBD2,15,TGTGCCAGCTCACCAAGGACTAGCGGGAGGGATGAGCAGTTCTTC,CASSPRTSGRDEQFF
TRBJ2-1,TRBV6-1,.,TRBD2,15,TGTGCCATACGAAGAGGGACTAGAGGTTTGAATGAGCAGTTCTTC,CAIRRGTRGLNEQFF
TRBJ1-2,TRBV29-1,.,.,12,TGCAGCGTTGAATTCCAGGGTTATGGCTACACCTTC,CSVEFQGYGYTF
TRBJ2-7,TRBV18,.,TRBD1,16,TGTGCCAGCTCAAGGACTCAATCACAGGGGGAATACGAGCAGTACTTC,CASSRTQSQGEYEQYF
TRBJ2-7,TRBV5-1,.,.,14,TGCGCCAGCAGCTTGCAACGAGCTCCTTCCGAGCAGTACTTC,CASSLQRAPSEQYF
TRBJ1-2,TRBV29-1,.,TRBD1,16,TGCAGCGTCGGAGATGTGGGGGACAGATTTAACTATGGCTACACCTTC,CSVGDVGDRFNYGYTF
TRBJ1-5,TRBV27,.,.,18,TGTGCCAGCAGTTTCCTGGACCAGATCGTTTATAGCAATCAGCCCCAGCATTTT,CASSFLDQIVYSNQPQHF
TRBJ2-1,TRBV30,.,TRBD2,15,TGTGCCTGGAGTGTTGGCGGGAGAATCTACAATGAGCAGTTCTTC,CAWSVGGRIYNEQFF
TRBJ1-4,TRBV11-2,.,.,15,TGTGCCAGCAGCCGAACGGGCTTCGGGGGCGAAAAACTGTTTTTT,CASSRTGFGGEKLFF
TRBJ2-1,TRBV25-1,.,TRBD2,17,TGTGCCAGCAGTGAATCCCCCTCACGGGGAGGGGTCAATGAGCAGTTCTTC,CASSESPSRGGVNEQFF
TRBJ2-1,TRBV6-1,once,.,14,TGTGCCAGCACCACCCGATCTTATAACAATGAGCAGTTCTTC,CASTTRSYNNEQFF
TRBJ1-5,TRBV19,.,.,17,TGTGCCAGTAGTATACGGGGTACCCAGAGCGGCAATCAGCCCCAGCATTTT,CASSIRGTQSGNQPQHF
TRBJ2-2,TRBV15,.,TRBD2,15,TGTGCCACCAGCAGACTAGCGGGGTATACCGGGGAGCTGTTTTTT,CATSRLAGYTGELFF
TRBJ1-5,TRBV5-1,.,.,13,TGCGCCAGCAGCTTGGATTTAAATCAGCCCCAGCATTTT,CASSLDLNQPQHF
TRBJ2-2,TRBV15,.,TRBD1,14,TGTGCCACCAACCGGTACAGGGGATCCGGGGAGCTGTTTTTT,CATNRYRGSGELFF